These 15 T cell receptor beta chains were sequenced from one sample in a study of blood T cell repertoires in COVID-19. Method: immunoSEQ multiplex PCR; TCRdb's copy keeps in-frame clones and lacks some. Of roughly 160,000 clones listed, around 90% were seen once; the top ten hold over 3.5%. Input material: peripheral blood. These receptors were obtained from a woman aged 60-70 years who had recovered from COVID-19.

V usage is TRBV7-2 and J usage is TRBJ2-7, with a tentative D call TRBD1 (6 bases). The V end was cut by 1 base, the J end by 7 bases, with 11 bases between. In germline, CDR1 is SGHTA, CDR2 FQGNSA. The CDR3 has 13 residues. CDR3 sequence (DNA): TGTGCCAGCAGCTTAGAGACAGGAAGGGAGCAGTACTTC. Amino acids: CASSLETGREQYF.

This clone appeared once. DNA of the CDR3: TGTGCCAGCAGCTCGACAGGGTATGGGGCCAACGTCCTGACTTTC. Its protein product is CASSSTGYGANVLTF. This chain links TRBV5-4 with TRBJ2-6, with 7 bases fitting TRBD1. V lost 3 bases, J lost 3 bases, and 3 bases stayed unmatched. The germline CDR1 and CDR2 sequences are SGHNT and YYREEE (reference sequence). This CDR3 spans 15 amino acids.

This chain connects TRBV6-5 to TRBJ2-3; TRBD2 matches at 9 bases. V lost 5 bases to trimming and J lost 6 bases; unmatched junction nucleotides: 6. Germline V gene sequence: CDR1 MNHEY, CDR2 SVGAGI. This CDR3 region has 14 residues. The CDR3 bases are TGTGCCAGCAGTAGCGGGGGGACCCTTGATACGCAGTATTTT. Translation: CASSSGGTLDTQYF.

The chain joins TRBV3-1 (or the pseudogene TRBV3-2) to TRBJ1-5; D gene uncertain. V lost 4 bases and J 0 bases, leaving 7 bases between the germline ends. From germline, CDR1 is LGHDT and CDR2 YNNKEL (reference sequence). The CDR3 has 14 residues. The CDR3 reads CASSPSYSNQPQHF. DNA for the CDR3: TGTGCCAGCAGCCCTAGTTATAGCAATCAGCCCCAGCATTTT.

This chain connects TRBV5-1 to TRBJ1-1, with 8 bases fitting TRBD1. Per germline, CDR1 SGHRS and CDR2 YFSETQ. The CDR3 spans 15 residues. After removal of 2 bases from V and 1 base from J, the junction contained 4 bases not matched to a gene. CDR3 amino acids: CASSFTGTGNTEAFF. DNA for the CDR3: TGCGCCAGCAGCTTTACCGGGACAGGGAACACTGAAGCTTTCTTT.

V and J are TRBV9 and TRBJ1-3, with D maybe TRBD1 (6 bases). V was shortened by 2 bases and J by 2 bases, with 11 bases between the two germline ends. CDR3 length: 15 residues. The germline V gene encodes CDR1 SGDLS and CDR2 YYNGEE. The CDR3 DNA reads as TGTGCCAGCAGCGTCGCACCAGGGGCTGGAAACACCATATATTTT. This encodes CASSVAPGAGNTIYF.

The chain has TRBV4-2 and TRBJ1-2; D call uncertain. The CDR3 is 14 amino acids. V was clipped by 1 base and J by 2 bases, with 8 bases between them. Germline values: CDR1 LGHNA, CDR2 YNFKEQ. The CDR3, as DNA: TGTGCCAGCAGCCAAGGGATACAGAACTATGGCTACACCTTC. Translating gives CASSQGIQNYGYTF.

This chain connects TRBV29-1 to TRBJ2-2; D might be TRBD1 (5 bases). Germline V CDR1 and CDR2: SQVTM, ANQGSEA. This CDR3 is built from 15 residues. With 4 bases removed from V and 0 bases from J, the gap between germline ends came to 12 bases. The CDR3 spells CSVVQGPTNTGELFF. The CDR3 DNA reads as TGCAGCGTTGTTCAGGGTCCAACGAACACCGGGGAGCTGTTTTTT.

This sequence joins TRBV9 and TRBJ1-1; 9 bases are a match to TRBD1. Germline V gives CDR1 SGDLS, CDR2 YYNGEE. Trimming cost V 3 bases and J 0 bases; bases outside gene matches: 6. This CDR3 has 16 residues. This CDR3 is CASSAGTGLMNTEAFF. In DNA, the CDR3 is TGTGCCAGCAGCGCCGGGACAGGGCTCATGAACACTGAAGCTTTCTTT. Full variable domain (missing parts from reference TRBV9 and TRBJ1-1): DSGVTQTPKHLITATGQRVTLRCSPRSGDLSVYWYQQSLDQGLQFLIQYYNGEERAKGNILERFSAQQFPDLHSELNLSSLELGDSALYFCASSAGTGLMNTEAFFGQGTRLTVV.

DNA for the CDR3: TGCGCCAGCAGCCAAGATATCAGGACTAGCGGAATTGATGAGACCCAGTACTTC. Protein sequence: CASSQDIRTSGIDETQYF. The V and J genes are TRBV4-3 and TRBJ2-5; 10 positions match TRBD2. Germline CDR1 is LGHNA and CDR2 is YSLEER. The CDR3 is 18 residues long. V was pared by 0 bases and J by 5 bases, with 12 bases of the junction left unmatched.

CDR3 protein: CASKRRQGLENTEAFF. The CDR3 region has the DNA TGTGCCAGCAAACGTCGGCAGGGACTGGAGAACACTGAAGCTTTCTTT. This chain connects TRBV28 to TRBJ1-1; D is possibly TRBD1 (5 bases). Looked up from germline, CDR1 is MDHEN and CDR2 is SYDVKM. V was pared by 7 bases and J by 1 base, with 19 bases between. The length of the CDR3 is 16 residues.

This CDR3 is CTSSRNVPRGADYEQYF. CDR3 DNA: TGCACCAGCAGCCGGAATGTACCGCGGGGGGCTGATTACGAGCAGTACTTC. The chain has TRBV1 and TRBJ2-7; the table gives TRBD2 as D, unverified against the DNA. TRBV1 is deemed a pseudogene. The CDR3 contains 17 residues.

The rearrangement uses TRBV7-9 and TRBJ2-5; 9 bases are shared with TRBD1. V lost 5 bases, J lost 9 bases, and 10 bases stayed unmatched. The germline V gene has CDR1 SEHNR and CDR2 FQNEAQ (reference sequence). This CDR3 has 14 residues. CDR3 protein: CASSPRTGEVPQYF. The CDR3, as DNA: TGTGCCAGCAGCCCGCGGACAGGGGAAGTGCCCCAGTACTTC.

The chain has TRBV5-1 and TRBJ2-1, with D possibly matching TRBD2 (7 bases). V lost 0 bases and J lost 6, with 19 bases in between. CDR1 is SGHRS, CDR2 YFSETQ, per germline. The CDR3 is 17 amino acids. The CDR3 loop is CASSLGGGGGWFNEQFF. DNA for the CDR3: TGCGCCAGCAGCTTGGGAGGTGGCGGGGGCTGGTTCAATGAGCAGTTCTTC.

The chain employs TRBV6-5 and TRBJ1-1; D is undetermined. Germline V gene sequence: CDR1 MNHEY, CDR2 SVGAGI. The CDR3 has 13 amino acids. V shed 0 bases and J shed 6 bases, with 8 bases lying between them. In DNA form, the CDR3 reads TGTGCCAGCAGTTACTCGGGCGATTCTGAAGCTTTCTTT. It is translated as CASSYSGDSEAFF.